The 28 T cell receptor beta chains below were found in one sample sequenced in a study of T cell changes during pregnancy in multiple sclerosis. Using immunoSEQ multiplex PCR, the repertoire was profiled, and TCRdb retains in-frame clones only, with some absent. The sample lists fewer than 85,000 clones, 80% to 95% occurring once. The sequencing here drew on peripheral blood, taken in the first trimester of pregnancy. The origin of the receptors is a female donor in good health, enrolled as a control in a pregnancy study.

In its sample, this clone was seen a few times. Distinct nucleotide sequences in the sample also encode this CDR3. This chain uses TRBV6-5 with TRBJ1-1; the D gene is possibly TRBD1 (6 bases). Trimming took 0 bases from V and 1 from J, leaving 6 bases between them. Germline V gene sequence: CDR1 MNHEY, CDR2 SVGAGI. CDR3 length equals 14 residues. DNA of the CDR3: TGTGCCAGCAGTTACTCGACAGGGAACACTGAAGCTTTCTTT. This sequence encodes CASSYSTGNTEAFF.

The V gene is TRBV6-5, the J gene TRBJ1-2, with 9 bases lining up with TRBD1. Germline V gene data show CDR1 as MNHEY and CDR2 as SVGAGI. This CDR3 spans 13 amino acids. V lost 5 bases to trimming and J lost 7 bases; unmatched junction nucleotides: 5. The DNA for the CDR3 is TGTGCCAGCAGTGTCCGGGACAGGGCTGGCTACACCTTC. Translation: CASSVRDRAGYTF.

The V gene is TRBV27, the J gene TRBJ2-4, with D tentatively TRBD1 (5 bases). The CDR3 contains 15 residues. CDR1 is MNHEY and CDR2 is SMNVEV in the germline V gene (reference sequence). V shed 5 bases and J shed 1 base, with 12 bases lying between them. The CDR3 is CASSRGPGAKNIQYF. The CDR3 DNA reads TGTGCCAGCAGTAGGGGCCCCGGCGCCAAAAACATTCAGTACTTC.

This chain links TRBV2 with TRBJ2-3; D is possibly TRBD2 (5 bases). V lost 8 bases and J lost 12, with 27 bases in between. Per germline, CDR1 SNHLY and CDR2 FYNNEI. This CDR3 is 15 amino acids long. This chain's CDR3 is CASLASSHPDSVQYF. The CDR3 DNA follows: TGTGCCAGCCTAGCCAGCTCCCACCCCGACTCCGTTCAGTATTTT.

The rearrangement uses TRBV5-1 and TRBJ2-2; maybe TRBD2 (5 bases). Germline V CDR1 and CDR2: SGHRS, YFSETQ. The length of the CDR3 is 15 residues. Trimming left V 4 bases short and J 5 bases short, with 15 bases between. The CDR3 spells CASSLRVVGTGELFF. CDR3 coding DNA: TGCGCCAGCAGCCTGCGGGTGGTTGGGACCGGGGAGCTGTTTTTT.

The chain employs TRBV11-2 and TRBJ2-7; 8 nucleotides line up with TRBD1. The length of the CDR3 is 14 residues. J was trimmed by 2 bases and V by 1 base; bases with no gene match: 1. CDR1 and CDR2 (germline): SGHAT, FQNNGV. The CDR3 reads CASSLGTGPYEQYF. The CDR3 DNA is TGTGCCAGCAGCTTAGGGACAGGGCCCTACGAGCAGTACTTC.

This chain links TRBV19 with TRBJ2-5; TRBD2 matches at 7 bases. V shed 2 bases, J shed 9 bases, and the junction held 12 bases outside the gene matches. The CDR3 loop spans 15 amino acids. Looked up from germline, CDR1 is LNHDA and CDR2 is SQIVND (reference sequence). The CDR3 spells CASSIIAGTPVAQYF. CDR3 nucleotide sequence: TGTGCCAGTAGTATAATAGCGGGTACCCCAGTGGCCCAGTACTTC.

The rearrangement joins TRBV6-6 to TRBJ2-5; the D gene is possibly TRBD1 (5 bases). V was pared by 0 bases and J by 6 bases, with 17 bases between. From germline, CDR1 is MNHNY and CDR2 SVGAGI (reference sequence). The CDR3 is made up of 16 amino acids. This CDR3 reads CASSYSSEGEVQTQYF. CDR3 sequence (DNA): TGTGCCAGCAGTTACTCGAGCGAAGGGGAAGTACAGACCCAGTACTTC.

The chain is built from TRBV11-2 and TRBJ2-7; 7 bases agree with TRBD1. The germline V gene encodes CDR1 SGHAT and CDR2 FQNNGV. Trimming at V came to 4 bases and at J to 0 bases, leaving 3 bases not matched to a gene. The CDR3 spans 14 residues. DNA of the CDR3: TGTGCCAGCAGCTCGGGACAGAGCTCCTACGAGCAGTACTTC. Amino acids: CASSSGQSSYEQYF.

The chain joins TRBV6-1 to TRBJ1-5; 7 positions agree with TRBD1. The CDR3 has 14 amino acids. V trimming: 7 bases; J trimming: 6 bases; junction bases outside the gene matches: 9. Per the germline V gene, CDR1 is MNHNS and CDR2 is SASEGT. This chain's CDR3 is CASTDGTDVQPQHF. DNA for the CDR3: TGTGCCAGCACCGACGGGACAGACGTTCAGCCCCAGCATTTT.

This chain joins TRBV6-5 and TRBJ2-5, with TRBD2 identical over 11 bases. The germline V gene has CDR1 MNHEY and CDR2 SVGAGI. V gave up 1 base and J gave up 4 bases; unmatched junction bases: 5. This CDR3 is built from 16 residues. CDR3: CASSYLAGGPGETQYF. CDR3 nucleotide sequence: TGTGCCAGCAGTTACTTAGCGGGAGGGCCGGGAGAGACCCAGTACTTC.

V usage is TRBV19 and J usage is TRBJ1-4; D gene unclear. Germline V gene data show CDR1 as LNHDA and CDR2 as SQIVND (reference sequence). The CDR3 is 13 amino acids. The V gene lost 3 bases and the J gene lost 2 bases, with 4 bases spanning the gap. CDR3 amino acids: CASSMETNEKLFF. CDR3 in DNA: TGTGCCAGTAGTATGGAGACTAATGAAAAACTGTTTTTT.

This chain connects TRBV6-6 to TRBJ1-1; D is uncertain. The V and J ends lost 7 bases and 6 bases respectively, with 18 bases between them. Per the germline V gene, CDR1 is MNHNY and CDR2 is SVGAGI (reference sequence). The CDR3 runs 14 residues. CDR3 region: CASMYGLVSSEAFF. As DNA, the CDR3 is TGTGCCAGCATGTACGGACTCGTGTCGTCTGAAGCTTTCTTT.

This chain joins TRBV27 and TRBJ2-1, with TRBD2 matching over 7 bases. After removal of 2 bases from V and 4 bases from J, the junction contained 5 bases not matched to a gene. The CDR3 contains 15 residues. Germline V lookup: CDR1 MNHEY, CDR2 SMNVEV (reference sequence). The CDR3 DNA is TGTGCCAGCAGTTTAGCCAACGGGGGGTACAATGAGCAGTTCTTC. It translates to CASSLANGGYNEQFF.

The chain couples TRBV5-4 to TRBJ1-2; 9 bases map to TRBD1. In germline, CDR1 is SGHNT, CDR2 YYREEE (reference sequence). Losses at the gene ends were 6 bases for V and 5 bases for J; bases not matched to a gene: 2. The CDR3 has 12 residues. The CDR3 sequence: CASKGTGYGYTF. Written as DNA, the CDR3 is TGTGCCAGCAAGGGGACAGGGTATGGCTACACCTTC.

This chain connects TRBV2 to TRBJ2-1; D remains ambiguous. Germline V lookup: CDR1 SNHLY, CDR2 FYNNEI. The CDR3 sequence is 14 residues long. V was cut by 3 bases and J by 4 bases, with 10 bases left in between. CDR3 nucleotides: TGTGCCAGCAGTGATGGTCCGGAGTACAATGAGCAGTTCTTC. This codes for CASSDGPEYNEQFF.

The rearrangement joins TRBV7-2 to TRBJ2-5; TRBD2 matches 14 bases. Unmatched junction bases numbered 3, after V lost 2 bases and J lost 4 bases. Germline-derived CDR1 and CDR2 are SGHTA and FQGNSA. This CDR3 has 16 amino acids. The CDR3 loop is CASSLMGTSGRETQYF. CDR3 DNA: TGTGCCAGCAGCTTAATGGGGACTAGCGGGAGAGAGACCCAGTACTTC.

The CDR3 DNA is TGCGCCAGCAGCGAAACAGGGGGCGCCAATCAGCCCCAGCATTTT. Translated: CASSETGGANQPQHF. The chain uses TRBV5-1 and TRBJ1-5; 9 bases agree with TRBD1. V trimming: 4 bases; J trimming: 3 bases; junction bases outside the gene matches: 5. The CDR3 is 15 residues long. Germline loops: CDR1 SGHRS, CDR2 YFSETQ.

The V call is TRBV28, the J call TRBJ2-7; 9 bases agree with TRBD2. The CDR3 spans 16 residues. Germline loops: CDR1 MDHEN, CDR2 SYDVKM. V dropped 6 bases and J dropped 1; count of bases not matched to a gene: 10. The CDR3 region is CASRAGGFLVSYEQYF. The CDR3 nucleotides are TGTGCCAGCAGGGCGGGAGGGTTTCTAGTTTCCTACGAGCAGTACTTC.

This clone is medium-sized (0.01 to 0.1%) by share. This rearrangement joins TRBV2 to TRBJ2-1; TRBD2 is a possible D gene (6 bases). The germline CDR1 and CDR2 sequences are SNHLY and FYNNEI. The V end lost 6 bases, the J end lost 0 bases, and 15 bases lay between the germline ends. This CDR3 is 16 amino acids long. CDR3 sequence reads: CASSALAVSSYNEQFF. CDR3 sequence (DNA): TGTGCCAGCAGCGCCTTAGCGGTGAGCTCCTACAATGAGCAGTTCTTC.

The chain combines TRBV27 with TRBJ2-1; 12 bases map to TRBD2. This CDR3 comprises 14 residues. V dropped 5 bases and J dropped 6; count of bases not matched to a gene: 2. The germline V gene has CDR1 MNHEY and CDR2 SMNVEV (reference sequence). CDR3 DNA sequence: TGTGCCAGCAGTGGACTAGCGGGGTCCAATGAGCAGTTCTTC. It specifies CASSGLAGSNEQFF.

This chain joins TRBV7-6 and TRBJ1-3; 7 bases line up with TRBD1. The junction had 12 bases not matched to a gene; V was cut back by 5 bases and J by 2 bases. This CDR3 is 17 amino acids long. Germline V gives CDR1 SGHVS, CDR2 FNYEAQ. CDR3 in amino acids: CASSPYLEGAAGNTIYF. The CDR3 coding sequence is TGTGCCAGCAGCCCATACCTAGAGGGGGCGGCTGGAAACACCATATATTTT.

The chain employs TRBV27 and TRBJ2-1; 7 bases are a match to TRBD1. Germline values: CDR1 MNHEY, CDR2 SMNVEV (reference sequence). This CDR3 spans 19 amino acids. After removal of 5 bases from V and 0 bases from J, the junction contained 16 bases not matched to a gene. DNA of the CDR3: TGTGCCAGCAGTCCCCGACAGGGAGAGATACAAGTCTCCTACAATGAGCAGTTCTTC. This encodes CASSPRQGEIQVSYNEQFF.

The rearrangement uses TRBV28 and TRBJ2-2, with 11 nucleotides matching TRBD2. Germline V gene sequence: CDR1 MDHEN, CDR2 SYDVKM. CDR3 length equals 16 residues. V lost 10 bases and J lost 7; bases outside the gene matches: 14. CDR3 DNA: TGTGCCACCACCTTCTTGGGGACTAGCGGCGGCGGGGAGCTGTTTTTT. Protein sequence: CATTFLGTSGGGELFF. The full variable domain, its missing parts supplied by reference TRBV28 and TRBJ2-2, is DVKVTQSSRYLVKRTGEKVFLECVQDMDHENMFWYRQDPGLGLRLIYFSYDVKMKEKGDIPEGYSVSREKKERFSLILESASTNQTSMYLCATTFLGTSGGGELFFGEGSRLTVL.

The V gene is TRBV28, the J gene TRBJ2-5, with unresolved D. Trimming removed 4 bases at V and 3 bases at J, with 3 bases between. The CDR3 has 11 amino acids. The germline V gene encodes CDR1 MDHEN and CDR2 SYDVKM. The CDR3 nucleotides are TGTGCCAGCAGTTCCGAAGAGACCCAGTACTTC. Translating it yields CASSSEETQYF. Full variable domain (missing parts from reference TRBV28 and TRBJ2-5): DVKVTQSSRYLVKRTGEKVFLECVQDMDHENMFWYRQDPGLGLRLIYFSYDVKMKEKGDIPEGYSVSREKKERFSLILESASTNQTSMYLCASSSEETQYFGPGTRLLVL.

The chain has TRBV19 and TRBJ2-1; 11 bases line up with TRBD2. J lost 4 bases, V lost 4 bases, and 12 bases had no gene match. The CDR3 extends over 18 amino acids. Germline CDR1 LNHDA, CDR2 SQIVND (reference sequence). The CDR3 nucleotides are TGTGCCAGTAGTACGCAGGTAGCGGGAGGGCCGGGTTACAATGAGCAGTTCTTC. Its translation: CASSTQVAGGPGYNEQFF.

This sequence joins TRBV19 and TRBJ2-1; 9 bases are shared with TRBD1. CDR1 and CDR2 from the germline V gene are LNHDA and SQIVND (reference sequence). This CDR3 comprises 16 residues. Trimming at V came to 6 bases and at J to 3 bases, leaving 9 bases not matched to a gene. As DNA, the CDR3 is TGTGCCAGTAGGAAAGACCCGGGACAGGGCTACAATGAGCAGTTCTTC. Its translation is CASRKDPGQGYNEQFF.

V gene TRBV6-5 combines with J gene TRBJ2-7; the D gene is possibly TRBD1 (6 bases). This CDR3 has 13 amino acids. V lost 7 bases, J lost 4 bases, and 14 bases lay in between. Germline V gene data show CDR1 as MNHEY and CDR2 as SVGAGI. In DNA form, the CDR3 reads TGTGCCAGCAACCCAGGGGACCTATACGAGCAGTACTTC. It yields the protein CASNPGDLYEQYF.